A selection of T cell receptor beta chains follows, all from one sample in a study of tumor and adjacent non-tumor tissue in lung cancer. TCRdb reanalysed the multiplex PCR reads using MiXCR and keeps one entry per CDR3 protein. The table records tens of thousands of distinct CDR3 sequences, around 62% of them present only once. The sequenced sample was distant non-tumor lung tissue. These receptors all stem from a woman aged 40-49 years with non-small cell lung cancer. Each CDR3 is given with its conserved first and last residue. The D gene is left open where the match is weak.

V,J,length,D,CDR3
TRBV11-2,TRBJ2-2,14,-,CASIGGLTTRELFF
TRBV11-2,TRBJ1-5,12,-,CASSPNSMTQHF
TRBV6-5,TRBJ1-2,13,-,CASNAGSDYGYAF
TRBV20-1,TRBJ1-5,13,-,CSARLGTGQPQHF
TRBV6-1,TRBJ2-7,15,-,CASRRGTDITYEQYF
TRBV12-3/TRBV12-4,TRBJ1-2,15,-,CASTTMVTVNYGYTF
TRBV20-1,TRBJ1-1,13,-,CSAMLYSNTEALF
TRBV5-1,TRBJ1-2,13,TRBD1,CASSPGGQGKITF
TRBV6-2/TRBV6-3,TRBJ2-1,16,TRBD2,CASSNRLAGNPNEKFF
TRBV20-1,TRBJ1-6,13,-,CSAGKGGNSPLHF
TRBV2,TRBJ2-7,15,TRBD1,CASSDLRQGAYEQYF
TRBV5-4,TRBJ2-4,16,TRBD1,CASSLGTGLGKNIQYF
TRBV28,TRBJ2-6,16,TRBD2,CASISGGALGTNVLTF
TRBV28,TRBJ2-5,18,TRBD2,CASRTELAGRFVQETQYF
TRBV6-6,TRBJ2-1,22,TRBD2,CASSYLAGRTRTSGSSYNEQFF
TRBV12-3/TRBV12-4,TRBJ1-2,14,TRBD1,CASSGLGRGRGYTF